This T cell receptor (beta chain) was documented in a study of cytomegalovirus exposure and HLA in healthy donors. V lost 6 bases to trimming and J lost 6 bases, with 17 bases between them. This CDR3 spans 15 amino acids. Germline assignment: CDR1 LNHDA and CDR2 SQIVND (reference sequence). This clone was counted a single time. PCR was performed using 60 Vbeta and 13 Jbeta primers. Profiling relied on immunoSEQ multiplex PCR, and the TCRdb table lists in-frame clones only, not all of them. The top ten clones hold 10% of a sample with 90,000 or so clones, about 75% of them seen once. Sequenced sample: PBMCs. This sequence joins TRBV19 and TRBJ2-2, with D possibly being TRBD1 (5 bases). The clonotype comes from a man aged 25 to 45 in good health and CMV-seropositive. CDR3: CASSHPWQGAGELFF. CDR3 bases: TGTGCCAGTAGCCACCCTTGGCAGGGTGCCGGGGAGCTGTTTTTT.